This entry describes one T cell receptor beta chain. Across 20 to 25 US areas, participants ranged in age from about 18 to 90 years. Recovered status applied to Cohort 3 donors who had two consecutive negative PCRs. It also applied to those with clearance or with symptom resolution. Per the original data handling: Counts of nucleated cells, estimated from reference gene primer amplification, were obtained. The protocol was immunoSEQ multiplex PCR, while the TCRdb copy is restricted to in-frame clones and leaves out a portion. For V, J and clone size, that table is used; D and trimming come from the DNA. The data show 300,000 or so clones, about 90% seen once. These data come from a study of blood T cell repertoires in COVID-19. The sequence derives from a woman aged 25 to 39 who had recovered from COVID-19. The sample consisted of PBMCs or T cells enriched from blood (not recorded which).

CDR3 loop: CASSMGLAGPYEQYF. As DNA, the CDR3 is TGTGCCAGCAGCATGGGACTAGCGGGGCCCTACGAGCAGTACTTC. The chain is built from TRBV7-2 and TRBJ2-7; 13 nucleotides match TRBD2. CDR3 length equals 15 residues. Germline CDR1 is SGHTA and CDR2 is FQGNSA. The V and J ends lost 5 bases and 2 bases, in that order; junction bases with no gene match: 3. The complete variable domain, with remaining parts taken from reference TRBV7-2 and TRBJ2-7, reads GAGVSQSPSNKVTEKGKDVELRCDPISGHTALYWYRQSLGQGLEFLIYFQGNSAPDKSGLPSDRFSAERTGGSVSTLTIQRTQQEDSAVYLCASSMGLAGPYEQYFGPGTRLTVT.